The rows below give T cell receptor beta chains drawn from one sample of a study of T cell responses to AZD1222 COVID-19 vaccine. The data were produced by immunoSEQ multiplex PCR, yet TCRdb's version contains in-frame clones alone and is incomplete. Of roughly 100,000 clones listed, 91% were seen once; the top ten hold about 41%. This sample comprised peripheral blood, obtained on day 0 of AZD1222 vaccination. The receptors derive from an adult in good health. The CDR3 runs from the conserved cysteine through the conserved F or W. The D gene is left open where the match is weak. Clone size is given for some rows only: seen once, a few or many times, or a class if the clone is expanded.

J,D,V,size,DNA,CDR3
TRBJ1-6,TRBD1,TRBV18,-,TGTGCCAGCTCACGCACGGGACAGGGGTCACCCCTCCACTTT,CASSRTGQGSPLHF
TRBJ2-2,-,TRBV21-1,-,TGTGCCAGTAAGCGCATAGGAATCCTACTAGCGGGAGTTGGCACCGGGGAGCTGTTTTTT,CASKRIGILLAGVGTGELFF
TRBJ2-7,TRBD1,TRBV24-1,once,TGTGCCACCAGTGATTCCGCGGGACAGGGCTTATACGAGCAGTACTTC,CATSDSAGQGLYEQYF
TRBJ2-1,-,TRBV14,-,TGTGCCAGCAGCCCTCCGGGACTTGTATACAATGAGCAGTTCTTC,CASSPPGLVYNEQFF
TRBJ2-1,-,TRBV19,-,TGTGCCAGTAGTATCTTGGGGATGCCCTACAATGAGCAGTTCTTC,CASSILGMPYNEQFF
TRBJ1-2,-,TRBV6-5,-,TGTGCCAGCATGGGGGTAATAAGGGATGGCTACACCTTC,CASMGVIRDGYTF
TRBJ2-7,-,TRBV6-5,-,TGTGCCAGCAGTTACCCGAACAACTACGAGCAGTACTTC,CASSYPNNYEQYF
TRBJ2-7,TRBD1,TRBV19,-,TGTGCCAGTCGAAAGACAGGGGAGGCCTACGAGCAGTACTTC,CASRKTGEAYEQYF
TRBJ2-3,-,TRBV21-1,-,TGTGCCAGCAGCAAAGGCGCAGGAGGCACAGATACGCAGTATTTT,CASSKGAGGTDTQYF
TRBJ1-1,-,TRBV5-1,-,TGCGCCAGCAGCTCGGGAGCCACAGTGAACACTGAAGCTTTCTTT,CASSSGATVNTEAFF
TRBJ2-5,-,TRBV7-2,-,TGTGCCAGCAGTCCGGACCCCTTAGAGACCCAGTACTTC,CASSPDPLETQYF
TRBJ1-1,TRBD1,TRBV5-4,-,TGTGCCAGCAGCTTTCTACAGGGGGGGAACACTGAAGCTTTCTTT,CASSFLQGGNTEAFF
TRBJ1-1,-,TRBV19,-,TGTGCCAGTAGTTCTAGGAGCGGCGAAGCTTTCTTT,CASSSRSGEAFF
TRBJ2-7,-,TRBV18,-,TGTGCCAGCTCACCGGACTCCGGGGGCGCCGAGCAGTACTTC,CASSPDSGGAEQYF
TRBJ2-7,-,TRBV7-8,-,TGTGCCACCATGGCCCCCCAACTGGCAGACTCCTACGAGCAGTACTTC,CATMAPQLADSYEQYF
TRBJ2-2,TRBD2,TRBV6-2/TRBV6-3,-,TGTGCCAGCAGCCAGACTAGCGGGGGTACCGGGGAGCTGTTTTTT,CASSQTSGGTGELFF
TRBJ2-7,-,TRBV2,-,TGTGCCAGCAGCGCCCCCCGGGCCAGCGGACACTACGAGCAGTACTTC,CASSAPRASGHYEQYF
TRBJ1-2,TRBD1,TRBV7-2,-,TGTGCCAGCAGACCGTCCTCAGGGGGTGTGGGTGGCTACACCTTC,CASRPSSGGVGGYTF
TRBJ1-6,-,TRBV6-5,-,TGTGCCAGCAGTTACTCAGGAGGGACCCTCCACTTT,CASSYSGGTLHF
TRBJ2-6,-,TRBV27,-,TGTGCCAGCAGTTTTAGCTCTGGGGCCAACGTCCTGACTTTC,CASSFSSGANVLTF
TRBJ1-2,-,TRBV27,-,TGTGCCAGCAGTTTAGCAGGGACCGTTGGTAACTATGGCTACACCTTC,CASSLAGTVGNYGYTF
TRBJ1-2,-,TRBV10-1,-,TGCGCCAGCAGTGACTCCAGGACGGCCGTCTATGGCTACACCTTC,CASSDSRTAVYGYTF
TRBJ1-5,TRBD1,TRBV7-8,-,TGTGCCAGCAGCCGCCGGGACAGGGGAAGCAATCAGCCCCAGCATTTT,CASSRRDRGSNQPQHF
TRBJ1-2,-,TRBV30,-,TGTGCCTATTACAGGGAACTAAGGGACTATGGCTACACCTTC,CAYYRELRDYGYTF
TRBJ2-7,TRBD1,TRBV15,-,TGTGCCACCAGCCGAGACAGGTGGTGGACAGGGTCCTACGAGCAGTACTTC,CATSRDRWWTGSYEQYF
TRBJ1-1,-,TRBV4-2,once,TGTGCCAGCAGCCAGTCACAGGCGGGTAACACTGAAGCTTTCTTT,CASSQSQAGNTEAFF
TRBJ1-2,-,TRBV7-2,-,TGTGCCAGCAGCTCGGTCAGGGAATTTGGCTACACCTTC,CASSSVREFGYTF
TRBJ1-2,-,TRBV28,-,TGTGCCAGCTCGCCAATGCGCGACGGCTACACCTTC,CASSPMRDGYTF
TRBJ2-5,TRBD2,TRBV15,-,TGTGCCACCAGTTGGGGGAGGGGACGGCAGTACTTC,CATSWGRGRQYF
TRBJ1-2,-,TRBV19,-,TGTGCCAGTAGTATAAGTATGAGGACAGCTACGGACTATGGCTACACCTTC,CASSISMRTATDYGYTF